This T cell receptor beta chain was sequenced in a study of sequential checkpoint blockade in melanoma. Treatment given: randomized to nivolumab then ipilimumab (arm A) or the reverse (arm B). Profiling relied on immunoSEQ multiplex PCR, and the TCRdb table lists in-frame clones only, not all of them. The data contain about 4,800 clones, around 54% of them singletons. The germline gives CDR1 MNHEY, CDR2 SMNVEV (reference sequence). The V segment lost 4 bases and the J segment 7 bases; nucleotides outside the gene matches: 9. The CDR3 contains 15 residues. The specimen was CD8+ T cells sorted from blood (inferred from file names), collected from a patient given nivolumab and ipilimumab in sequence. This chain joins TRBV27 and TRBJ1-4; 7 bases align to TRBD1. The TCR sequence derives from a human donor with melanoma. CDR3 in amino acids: CASSYRQGVLEKLFF. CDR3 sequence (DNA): TGTGCCAGCAGTTATAGGCAGGGGGTGCTTGAAAAACTGTTTTTT.